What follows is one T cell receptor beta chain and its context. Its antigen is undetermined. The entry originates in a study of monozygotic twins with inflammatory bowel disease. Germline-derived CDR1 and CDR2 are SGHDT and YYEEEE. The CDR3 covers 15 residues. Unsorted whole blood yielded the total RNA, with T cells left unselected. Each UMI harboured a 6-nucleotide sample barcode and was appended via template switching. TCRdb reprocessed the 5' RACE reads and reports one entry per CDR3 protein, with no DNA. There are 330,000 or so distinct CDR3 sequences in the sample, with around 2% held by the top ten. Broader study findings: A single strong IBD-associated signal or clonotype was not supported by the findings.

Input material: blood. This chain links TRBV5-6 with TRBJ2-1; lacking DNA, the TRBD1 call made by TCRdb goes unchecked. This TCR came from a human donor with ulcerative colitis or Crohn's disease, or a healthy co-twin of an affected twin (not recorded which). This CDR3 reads CASSLPGRSLNEQFF.